Listed below are T cell receptor beta chains from one sample, sequenced in a study of CD8 T cells in Susac syndrome. MiXCR, run by TCRdb on the immunoSEQ multiplex PCR reads, gives a single entry per CDR3 protein. Of approximately 87,000 distinct CDR3 sequences listed, approximately 96% were seen once; the top ten hold roughly 0.45%. Specimen: CD8+ T cells from PBMCs. All receptors come from a human donor with Susac syndrome. The CDR3 runs from the conserved cysteine through the conserved F or W. The D gene is left open where the match is weak. Clone size is not always given. Where it is, it says once, few, many or a class for expanded clones.

cdr3_nt | cdr3_aa | v_call | clone_size | d_call | j_call
TGTGCCAGCAGCAACCGACAGGGGGCTACGGAGACCCAGTACTTC | CASSNRQGATETQYF | TRBV7-9 | - | TRBD1 | TRBJ2-5
TGCAGCGTGTGGGCGAGGCACCCCTACAATGAGCAGTTCTTC | CSVWARHPYNEQFF | TRBV29-1 | - | - | TRBJ2-1
TGCAGCGGAGTTACGCGCGAGGGCTACACCTTC | CSGVTREGYTF | TRBV29-1 | once | - | TRBJ1-2
TGTGCCAGCAGTGGTCGGTTTTATGAGCAGTTCTTC | CASSGRFYEQFF | TRBV2 | - | - | TRBJ2-1
TGCAGTGCTAGAGCTCCGGGGGCCTACGAGCAGTACTTC | CSARAPGAYEQYF | TRBV20-1 | - | - | TRBJ2-7
TGTGCCAGCAGCTCAGGACTAGCGGGAACTGAGCAGTTCTTC | CASSSGLAGTEQFF | TRBV9 | - | TRBD2 | TRBJ2-1
TGTGCCAGCAGTCCCTTTTCGGGCTCCTACGAGCAGTACTTC | CASSPFSGSYEQYF | TRBV27 | - | - | TRBJ2-7
TGTGCCAGCAGCGTAGCTCGGGGGGGGATAGATACGCAGTATTTT | CASSVARGGIDTQYF | TRBV9 | - | TRBD2 | TRBJ2-3
TGTGCCAGCAGCGTAGAAGGGAATAGCAATCAGCCCCAGCATTTT | CASSVEGNSNQPQHF | TRBV9 | few | - | TRBJ1-5
TGCAGCGTTGGGGGACTTTTTAACTCCTACGAGCAGTACTTC | CSVGGLFNSYEQYF | TRBV29-1 | - | - | TRBJ2-7
TGTGCCAGCAGCTCCCCCACTGTAGAGACCCAGTACTTC | CASSSPTVETQYF | TRBV7-2 | - | - | TRBJ2-5
TGCAGTGCTAGAGGTGGTCGGCAGCTGAACACTGAAGCTTTCTTT | CSARGGRQLNTEAFF | TRBV20-1 | - | - | TRBJ1-1
TGTGCCAGCAGTTTAGGCAGGGACTATGGCTACACCTTC | CASSLGRDYGYTF | TRBV27 | - | - | TRBJ1-2
TGTGCCAGTGGAGTGAACTATGGCTACACCTTC | CASGVNYGYTF | TRBV27 | - | - | TRBJ1-2
TGTGCCACGGTTAATGAGGGGGCATACTATGGCTACACCTTC | CATVNEGAYYGYTF | TRBV10-3 | - | TRBD1 | TRBJ1-2
TGTGCCAGCAGCCAAGATCTCATGGGGGACTACGAGCAGTACTTC | CASSQDLMGDYEQYF | TRBV4-2 | - | - | TRBJ2-7
TGTGCCAGCAGTTACACCGAGCGGACAGGGGGCTACGAGCAGTACTTC | CASSYTERTGGYEQYF | TRBV6-6 | - | TRBD1 | TRBJ2-7
TGTGCCACCAGCGAACTAGAGTGGCCAGATACGCAGTATTTT | CATSELEWPDTQYF | TRBV15 | - | - | TRBJ2-3
TGTGCCAGCAGCTTAGCTGGGTTGGCGGCTTTCATCGATCAGCCCCAGCATTTT | CASSLAGLAAFIDQPQHF | TRBV7-8 | - | - | TRBJ1-5
TGTGCCAGCAGCCACCTCGACACCCGCTACGAGCAGTACTTC | CASSHLDTRYEQYF | TRBV3-1 | - | - | TRBJ2-7
TGTGCCAGCAGCTTCCCGGGAGGATCGGAGACCCAGTACTTC | CASSFPGGSETQYF | TRBV5-4 | - | TRBD2 | TRBJ2-5
TGTGCCAGCAGCAGTTCGCGTCCTTACCTGACAGGGAGAGATACGCAGTATTTT | CASSSSRPYLTGRDTQYF | TRBV7-9 | - | TRBD1 | TRBJ2-3
TGCGCCAGCAGCCAAGATTCTGTGAACAATGAGCAGTTCTTC | CASSQDSVNNEQFF | TRBV4-3 | - | - | TRBJ2-1
TGCGCCAGCAGCTGGGAACTCACCGGACAGGGTGGAGAGACCCAGTACTTC | CASSWELTGQGGETQYF | TRBV5-1 | - | TRBD1 | TRBJ2-5
TGCAGCGTTGAGGTCGTTAACACCGGGGAGCTGTTTTTT | CSVEVVNTGELFF | TRBV29-1 | - | - | TRBJ2-2
TGTGCCAGCAGCTTAGAGGTCTACGAGCAGTACTTC | CASSLEVYEQYF | TRBV7-9 | few | - | TRBJ2-7
TGTGCCAGCAGCGTAACTAGCGGAGTGGGTCCCTACAATGAGCAGTTCTTC | CASSVTSGVGPYNEQFF | TRBV7-6 | - | TRBD2 | TRBJ2-1
TGCAGCGTGGGGCGGGACGGTCCTAGAAACACCATATATTTT | CSVGRDGPRNTIYF | TRBV29-1 | - | - | TRBJ1-3